This entry lists 8 T cell receptor beta chains sequenced from one sample in a study of blood T cell repertoires in COVID-19. Some clones are missing from TCRdb's copy, which holds only in-frame ones; the method was immunoSEQ multiplex PCR. The sample has about 210,000 clones, 80% to 90% seen once. The source material was peripheral blood. These receptors were obtained from a man younger than 30 with active or convalescent COVID-19.

The chain joins TRBV6-5 to TRBJ2-1; TRBD2 matches at 10 bases. The CDR3 spans 15 residues. V shed 6 bases and J 8 bases; nucleotides not matched to a gene: 10. CDR1 is MNHEY, CDR2 SVGAGI, per germline. The CDR3 sequence is CASRGLLAGAYEQFF. CDR3 DNA: TGTGCCAGCAGAGGTCTCCTAGCGGGAGCTTATGAGCAGTTCTTC.

CDR3 in amino acids: CASSIQTGGFDTQYF. For the CDR3, the DNA is TGTGCCAGCAGCATACAGACAGGGGGCTTCGATACGCAGTATTTT. V and J are TRBV9 and TRBJ2-3, with 10 bases fitting TRBD1. CDR3 length: 15 amino acids. Germline V gives CDR1 SGDLS, CDR2 YYNGEE. V gave up 4 bases and J gave up 6 bases; unmatched junction bases: 8.

The chain recombines TRBV19 with TRBJ2-1; maybe TRBD2 (6 bases). Germline V CDR1 and CDR2: LNHDA, SQIVND (reference sequence). V lost 3 bases and J 0 bases, leaving 9 bases between the germline ends. The CDR3 length is 15 residues. Written as DNA, the CDR3 is TGTGCCAGTAGTATGCCCGGGAGCTCCTACAATGAGCAGTTCTTC. It translates to CASSMPGSSYNEQFF.

This chain's CDR3 is CATSGSGNQPQHF. The CDR3, as DNA: TGTGCCACCAGTGGATCAGGGAATCAGCCCCAGCATTTT. J is TRBJ1-5 and V is TRBV24-1; maybe TRBD1 (5 bases). V was trimmed by 5 bases and J by 4 bases, leaving 8 bases between them. Germline V gene lookup returns CDR1 KGHDR and CDR2 SFDVKD. This CDR3 contains 13 residues.

The chain combines TRBV11-3 with TRBJ2-3, with TRBD2 identical over 7 bases. The CDR3 consists of 17 residues. The V and J ends lost 3 bases and 2 bases, in that order; junction bases with no gene match: 11. Germline CDR1 and CDR2: SGHNT and YENEEA. This chain's CDR3 is CASSFGLEAGTTDTQYF. CDR3 DNA sequence: TGTGCCAGCAGCTTCGGGTTAGAAGCGGGAACCACAGATACGCAGTATTTT.

This rearrangement joins TRBV20-1 to TRBJ2-7; no definite D call. The ends were cut back, 3 bases at V and 3 bases at J, with 15 bases in the middle. Germline CDR1 DFQATT, CDR2 SNEGSKA (reference sequence). This CDR3 is built from 14 residues. CDR3 nucleotides: TGCAGTGCTAGTGATACTGGAGACTTCTACGAGCAGTACTTC. It specifies CSASDTGDFYEQYF.

The rearrangement uses TRBV30 and TRBJ2-5, with TRBD2 identical over 11 bases. Germline values: CDR1 GTSNPN, CDR2 SVGIG (reference sequence). The CDR3 runs to 15 residues. V lost 3 bases and J lost 5; bases outside the gene matches: 8. The CDR3 DNA is TGTGCCTGGAGAGCGGGACTAGCGGCCCGGGAGACCCAGTACTTC. It yields the protein CAWRAGLAARETQYF.

The V gene is TRBV18, the J gene TRBJ2-7, with 10 bases aligning to TRBD2. J gave up 7 bases and V 2 bases, and 11 bases lay outside the gene matches. CDR3 length: 16 amino acids. Germline V gene lookup returns CDR1 KGHSH and CDR2 LQKENI. The CDR3 region is CASSPGASGSSWEQYF. The CDR3 nucleotides are TGTGCCAGCTCACCAGGGGCTAGCGGGAGTTCTTGGGAGCAGTACTTC.